A single sample gave rise to the 17 T cell receptor beta chains below, sequenced in a study of T cells in Graves' hyperthyroidism and ophthalmopathy. RNA transcripts yielded amplified TCR beta CDR3 regions. Using the HTBI primer set, a first-round RT-PCR was run on the TCR CDR3. TCRdb recomputed calls from the multiplex PCR reads with MiXCR, one row per CDR3 protein. The sample shows around 360,000 distinct CDR3 sequences, around 15% of them seen only once. The sample was blood. These receptors were obtained from a woman aged 55-70 years with Graves' ophthalmopathy.

About this clonotype itself: Given a much more abundant clone one base away, this may be a read error. The chain links TRBV5-6 to TRBJ2-3; TRBD2 matches at 10 bases. Germline loops: CDR1 SGHDT, CDR2 YYEEEE. CDR3 length: 18 residues. The CDR3 region is CASSLVAGGDVSIDTQYF. CDR3 DNA sequence: TGTGCCAGCAGCTTGGTAGCGGGAGGAGACGTTAGCATAGATACGCAGTATTTT.

This clonotype was counted between two and nine times. The chain recombines TRBV25-1 with TRBJ1-5; D not certain. Germline-derived CDR1 and CDR2 are MGHDK and SYGVNS. Trimming took 2 bases from V and 6 from J, leaving 5 bases between them. This CDR3 comprises 12 residues. The CDR3 nucleotides are TGTGCCAGCAGTGAAGGCGGTCAGCCCCAGCATTTT. This sequence encodes CASSEGGQPQHF. Together with reference TRBV25-1 and TRBJ1-5, the CDR3 gives the full variable domain: EADIYQTPRYLVIGTGKKITLECSQTMGHDKMYWYQQDPGMELHLIHYSYGVNSTEKGDLSSESTVSRIRTEHFPLTLESARPSHTSQYLCASSEGGQPQHFGDGTRLSIL.

This clonotype was counted ten times or more. The chain has TRBV27 and TRBJ2-2; 14 nucleotides align to TRBD2. Per germline, CDR1 MNHEY and CDR2 SMNVEV (reference sequence). The CDR3 runs to 17 residues. Unmatched junction bases numbered 8, after V lost 4 bases and J lost 7 bases. In nucleotides, the CDR3 is TGTGCCAGCAGTTCCGGGACTAGCGGGAGCTGGGGCGGGGAGCTGTTTTTT. It codes for CASSSGTSGSWGGELFF.

This clonotype turned up a few times. The CDR3 DNA sequence: TGTGCCAGCAGCTCGAATCTGGGCCGGTCCGAGCAGTACTTC. Translating it yields CASSSNLGRSEQYF. The V and J genes are TRBV5-6 and TRBJ2-7; D gene ambiguous. The V end lost 3 bases, the J end lost 6 bases, and 16 bases lay between the germline ends. The CDR3 length is 14 residues. Germline-derived CDR1 and CDR2 are SGHDT and YYEEEE. The variable domain in full, with the rest retrieved from reference TRBV5-6 and TRBJ2-7, is DAGVTQSPTHLIKTRGQQVTLRCSPKSGHDTVSWYQQALGQGPQFIFQYYEEEERQRGNFPDRFSGHQFPNYSSELNVNALLLGDSALYLCASSSNLGRSEQYFGPGTRLTVT.

This clonotype was observed many times. The rearrangement links TRBV24-1 to TRBJ2-1; D may be TRBD1 (6 bases). Trimming removed 4 bases from V and 0 bases from J, with 12 bases in between. Looked up from germline, CDR1 is KGHDR and CDR2 is SFDVKD. CDR3 length: 16 amino acids. The CDR3 here is CATSDNRAASYNEQFF. CDR3 nucleotide sequence: TGTGCCACCAGTGACAACAGGGCGGCCTCCTACAATGAGCAGTTCTTC.

This clonotype was counted ten times or more. The chain recombines TRBV3-1 with TRBJ2-1; D remains ambiguous. Deletions cut 1 base from V and 6 bases from J, with 4 bases between. The CDR3 has 12 residues. The germline CDR1 and CDR2 sequences are LGHDT and YNNKEL (reference sequence). CDR3 amino acids: CASSQGTNEQFF. CDR3 nucleotides: TGTGCCAGCAGCCAAGGGACCAATGAGCAGTTCTTC.

The table lists this clonotype with many counts. The chain is built from TRBV3-1 and TRBJ2-1; D is unresolved. V was trimmed by 1 base and J by 6 bases, leaving 7 bases between them. The V gene's germline CDR1 is LGHDT and CDR2 YNNKEL (reference sequence). There are 13 residues in the CDR3. This chain's CDR3 is CASSQGRGNEQFF. The CDR3 DNA reads as TGTGCCAGCAGCCAAGGGAGAGGCAATGAGCAGTTCTTC.

The chain carries TRBV5-1 and TRBJ2-1, with a possible D match to TRBD2 (5 bases). The V and J ends lost 4 bases and 8 bases respectively, with 13 bases between them. Per germline, CDR1 SGHRS and CDR2 YFSETQ. This CDR3 contains 13 residues. In DNA, the CDR3 is TGCGCCAGCAGCCCCCGCGGGTTTGATGAGCAGTTCTTC. It specifies CASSPRGFDEQFF.

Many counts were recorded for this clonotype. The chain employs TRBV30 and TRBJ2-1; D is unclear. The CDR3 loop spans 11 amino acids. Trimming shortened V by 3 bases and J by 4 bases, and 4 bases separated the two germline ends. Germline CDR1 reads GTSNPN; CDR2 reads SVGIG (reference sequence). CDR3 residues: CAWRGYNEQFF. CDR3 coding DNA: TGTGCCTGGAGGGGATACAATGAGCAGTTCTTC.

The gene calls are TRBV20-1 and TRBJ2-5, with a tentative D call TRBD2 (6 bases). The germline CDR1 and CDR2 sequences are DFQATT and SNEGSKA (reference sequence). The germline V and J ends were trimmed by 4 bases and 4 bases, with 22 bases remaining between them. CDR3 length equals 16 residues. The CDR3 protein is CSATRPEGIGRETQYF. Here the CDR3 DNA reads TGCAGTGCTACTAGACCGGAGGGAATAGGGCGAGAGACCCAGTACTTC.

This clonotype was recorded many times. The chain is built from TRBV12-3 or TRBV12-4 and TRBJ2-1; D might be TRBD1 (5 bases). CDR3 length: 11 residues. The V gene lost 3 bases and the J gene lost 8 bases, with 5 bases spanning the gap. The CDR3 protein is CASSFRDEQFF. In nucleotides, the CDR3 is TGTGCCAGCAGTTTCAGGGATGAGCAGTTCTTC.

This clonotype was found a few times. This rearrangement joins TRBV6-2 or TRBV6-3 to TRBJ2-7; TRBD2 aligns across 10 bases. The ends lost 6 bases at V and 1 base at J; junction bases unmatched: 3. Germline V gene lookup returns CDR1 MNHEY and CDR2 SVGEGT. This CDR3 region has 14 residues. As DNA, the CDR3 is TGTGCCAGCAGGGAACTAGCGGGGTCCTACGAGCAGTACTTC. As protein: CASRELAGSYEQYF.

In its sample, this clonotype was seen once. The V call is TRBV30, the J call TRBJ1-3; maybe TRBD1 (5 bases). The CDR3 consists of 15 residues. V dropped 2 bases and J dropped 0 bases, with 11 bases sitting between them. CDR1 is GTSNPN and CDR2 is SVGIG in the germline V gene (reference sequence). DNA of the CDR3: TGTGCCTGGAGTATAAAAAGGGGCTCTGGAAACACCATATATTTT. This sequence encodes CAWSIKRGSGNTIYF.

The V gene is TRBV6-5, the J gene TRBJ2-1, with 9 bases aligning to TRBD1. Trimming took 2 bases from V and 3 from J; bases not matched to a gene: 11. This CDR3 region has 18 residues. Germline loops: CDR1 MNHEY, CDR2 SVGAGI. In DNA, the CDR3 is TGTGCCAGCAGTTACCGACTCGGGACAGGGAGCCGCTACAATGAGCAGTTCTTC. Translated: CASSYRLGTGSRYNEQFF.

This clonotype has just a few counts. This rearrangement joins TRBV10-2 to TRBJ2-1; D is uncertain. This CDR3 region has 13 residues. Trimming removed 1 base from V and 5 bases from J, with 6 bases in between. The germline CDR1 and CDR2 sequences are WSHSY and SAAADI. CDR3 amino acids: CASSEYIHNEQFF. The CDR3 DNA reads TGCGCCAGCAGTGAGTATATCCACAATGAGCAGTTCTTC.

This clonotype was seen more than once but under ten times. The CDR3 coding sequence is TGTGCCAGTAGGAGGGCTAGCGGGACGCCAGATACGCAGTATTTT. The encoded protein is CASRRASGTPDTQYF. The J gene is TRBJ2-3, the V gene TRBV19, with TRBD2 matching over 9 bases. The CDR3 extends over 15 amino acids. The J segment lost 4 bases and the V segment lost 6 bases, leaving 8 bases of the junction unmatched. Per germline, CDR1 LNHDA and CDR2 SQIVND (reference sequence).

This clonotype was recorded many times. The chain combines TRBV20-1 with TRBJ2-7; TRBD2 aligns across 7 bases. V shed 2 bases and J 4 bases; nucleotides not matched to a gene: 11. The CDR3 loop spans 15 amino acids. Germline CDR1 DFQATT, CDR2 SNEGSKA (reference sequence). This CDR3 is CSARSASGPSYEQYF. CDR3 coding DNA: TGCAGTGCTAGATCGGCTAGCGGACCCTCTTACGAGCAGTACTTC.